The rows below give T cell receptor beta chains drawn from one sample of a study of regulatory T cells in long-lasting Graves disease. Each CDR3 protein is one row after TCRdb ran MiXCR on the multiplex PCR reads. Among about 440,000 distinct CDR3 sequences, about 15% were seen once, and the ten largest hold 16%. The same sample was also studied in work on T cells in Graves' hyperthyroidism and ophthalmopathy.

Sequenced here: peripheral blood mononuclear cells (PBMCs), sampled at new diagnosis, from a patient treated with antithyroid drugs. The receptors originated from a woman in her thirties with Graves disease. Each CDR3 is given with its conserved first and last residue. D genes are given only for firm matches. Only part of the rows carry a size: once, few, many, or a class if the clone is expanded.

many	.	14	TRBV14	TRBJ2-3	TGTGCCAGCAGCCAAGATTTGTCAGCAGATACGCAGTATTTT	CASSQDLSADTQYF
many	TRBD2	16	TRBV7-3	TRBJ2-2	TGTGCCAGCCACCCTAGCGGGAGCCGGAACACCGGGGAGCTGTTTTTT	CASHPSGSRNTGELFF
many	.	15	TRBV27	TRBJ2-3	TGTGCCAGCAGTCAGGACGGCACTAGCACAGATACGCAGTATTTT	CASSQDGTSTDTQYF
few	.	15	TRBV6-1	TRBJ2-6	TGTGCCAGCAGTGCCTGGGGGCCTGGGGCCAACGTCCTGACTTTC	CASSAWGPGANVLTF
few	.	17	TRBV27	TRBJ1-4	TGTGCCAGCAGGCCCTCCGACAGATTTTCAACTAATGAAAAACTGTTTTTT	CASRPSDRFSTNEKLFF
.	.	14	TRBV3-1	TRBJ1-6	TGTGCCAGCAGCCATGCAGGGGATAATTCACCCCTCCACTTT	CASSHAGDNSPLHF
many	.	14	TRBV7-2	TRBJ2-5	TGTGCCAGCAGCAGGGGCGGCGGACAAGAGACCCAGTACTTC	CASSRGGGQETQYF
few	TRBD2	18	TRBV10-3	TRBJ2-6	TGTGCCATCAAACCGGGACTAGCGGGATCCTCTGGGGCCAACGTCCTGACTTTC	CAIKPGLAGSSGANVLTF
.	.	20	TRBV12-3/TRBV12-4	TRBJ2-3	.	CASSRTETQYFGPGTDTQYF
many	TRBD1	15	TRBV28	TRBJ1-1	TGTGCCAGCAGTTTATTAGGACAGGTGAGGACTGAAGCTTTCTTT	CASSLLGQVRTEAFF
.	.	13	TRBV7-9	TRBJ2-7	TGTGCCAGCAGCTTAGCACAGGGTAACGAGCAGTACTTC	CASSLAQGNEQYF
many	.	15	TRBV2	TRBJ2-7	TGTGCCAGCAGTGAGTTGGGGGGCCCAAACTACGAGCAGTACTTC	CASSELGGPNYEQYF
.	.	15	TRBV27	TRBJ2-7	TGTGCCAGCAGTCTCTCTCGGGACTGGGCCTACGAGCAGTACTTC	CASSLSRDWAYEQYF
few	TRBD2	19	TRBV7-9	TRBJ2-1	TGTGCCAGCAGCTTAGTCTCTGATTGGACTAGCGGGAGATTTGATGAGCAGTTCTTC	CASSLVSDWTSGRFDEQFF
.	.	17	TRBV25-1	TRBJ2-3	TGTGCCAGCAGTGAAAGGGGGGGCTACCCGCGCCAGGATACGCAGTATTTT	CASSERGGYPRQDTQYF
.	.	13	TRBV6-2/TRBV6-3	TRBJ2-5	TGTGCCAGCAGTGATCTAGGGCGGGAGACCCAGTACTTC	CASSDLGRETQYF
many	.	13	TRBV2	TRBJ2-5	TGTGCCAGCAGTCTCGACAACCAAGAGACCCAGTACTTC	CASSLDNQETQYF
.	.	15	TRBV6-1	TRBJ1-1	TGTGCCAGCAGTCCCCCAGGGCTCGGAGGGACTGAAGCTTTCTTT	CASSPPGLGGTEAFF
.	.	17	TRBV28	TRBJ1-6	TGTGCCAGCAGTTTAAGCATCGGCCGGGCTGGAAATTCACCCCTCCACTTT	CASSLSIGRAGNSPLHF
.	TRBD2	18	TRBV7-9	TRBJ2-1	TGTGCCAGCAGCCGACGGGGACTAGCGGGAGTTCAGTACAATGAGCAGTTCTTC	CASSRRGLAGVQYNEQFF
few	TRBD1	16	TRBV19	TRBJ1-5	TGTGCCAGTAGTACGCCCCGACAGGGTGGCAATCAGCCCCAGCATTTT	CASSTPRQGGNQPQHF
few	TRBD1	14	TRBV12-5	TRBJ1-6	TGTGCTAGTGGGTGGACAGGGACTAATTCACCCCTCCACTTT	CASGWTGTNSPLHF
many	TRBD1	14	TRBV30	TRBJ2-7	TGTGCCTGGAGGACGGGACAGGGGTTCTACGAGCAGTACTTC	CAWRTGQGFYEQYF
.	TRBD2	14	TRBV20-1	TRBJ2-7	TGCAGTGCTAGGATGGCGGGAGGATCCTACGAGCAGTACTTC	CSARMAGGSYEQYF
few	.	14	TRBV10-3	TRBJ1-5	TGTGCCATCAGCTTAACAGGTATGGGGCAGCCCCAGCATTTT	CAISLTGMGQPQHF
many	.	15	TRBV9	TRBJ2-4	TGTGCCAGCAGCCCGGGGGCGCTGGGGCAAAACATTCAGTACTTC	CASSPGALGQNIQYF
many	TRBD2	16	TRBV20-1	TRBJ2-1	TGCAGTGCTAGAGATAAGGGTGGACTAGCGCGGAATGAGCAGTTCTTC	CSARDKGGLARNEQFF
many	TRBD1	13	TRBV27	TRBJ2-7	TGTGCCAGCAGTTCGGACAGGACCTACGAGCAGTACTTC	CASSSDRTYEQYF
many	TRBD2	15	TRBV27	TRBJ2-1	TGTGCCAGCACCTCGCTAGCGGGAGGGGACAATGAGCAGTTCTTC	CASTSLAGGDNEQFF